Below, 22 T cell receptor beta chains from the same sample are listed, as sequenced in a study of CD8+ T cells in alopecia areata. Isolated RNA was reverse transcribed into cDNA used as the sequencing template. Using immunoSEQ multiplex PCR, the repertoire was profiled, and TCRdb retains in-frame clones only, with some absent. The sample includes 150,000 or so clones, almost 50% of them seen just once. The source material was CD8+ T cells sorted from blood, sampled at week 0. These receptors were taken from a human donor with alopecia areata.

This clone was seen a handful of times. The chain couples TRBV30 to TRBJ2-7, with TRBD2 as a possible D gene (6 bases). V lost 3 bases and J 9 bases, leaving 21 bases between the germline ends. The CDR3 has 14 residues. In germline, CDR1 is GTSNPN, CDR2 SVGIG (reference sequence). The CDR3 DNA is TGTGCCTGGAGCGCGGGCCTCACGGCGGGGCGGCAGTACTTC. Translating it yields CAWSAGLTAGRQYF.

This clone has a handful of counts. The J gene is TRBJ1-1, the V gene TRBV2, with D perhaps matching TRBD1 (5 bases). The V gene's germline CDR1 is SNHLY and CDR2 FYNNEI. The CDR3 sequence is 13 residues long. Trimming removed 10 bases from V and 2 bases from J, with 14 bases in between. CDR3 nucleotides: TGTGCCACCCAAGGCAGGGTTAACACTGAAGCTTTCTTT. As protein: CATQGRVNTEAFF.

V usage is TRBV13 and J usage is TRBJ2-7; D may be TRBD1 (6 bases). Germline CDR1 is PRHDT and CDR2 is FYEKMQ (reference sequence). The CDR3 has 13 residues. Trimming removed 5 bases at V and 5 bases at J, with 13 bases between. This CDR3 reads CASSPDSSDEQYF. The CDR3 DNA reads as TGTGCCAGCAGCCCGGACAGTTCCGACGAGCAGTACTTC.

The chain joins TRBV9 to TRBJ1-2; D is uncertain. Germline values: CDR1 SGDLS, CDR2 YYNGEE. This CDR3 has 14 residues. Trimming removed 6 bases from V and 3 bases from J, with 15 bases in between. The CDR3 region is CASNSPGTHYGYTF. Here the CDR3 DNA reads TGTGCCAGCAACTCCCCGGGTACCCACTATGGCTACACCTTC.

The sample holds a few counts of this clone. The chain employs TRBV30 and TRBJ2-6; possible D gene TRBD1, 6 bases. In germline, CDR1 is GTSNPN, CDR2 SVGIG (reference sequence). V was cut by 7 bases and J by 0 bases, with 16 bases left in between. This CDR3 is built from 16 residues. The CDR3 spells CALDRTDPSGANVLTF. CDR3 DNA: TGTGCCTTGGACCGGACAGATCCCTCTGGGGCCAACGTCCTGACTTTC.

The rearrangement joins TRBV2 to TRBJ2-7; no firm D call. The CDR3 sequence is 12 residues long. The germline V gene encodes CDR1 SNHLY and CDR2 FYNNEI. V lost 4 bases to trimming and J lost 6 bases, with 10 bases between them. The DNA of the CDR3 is TGTGCCAGCAGTGTGCCGACCCTCGAGCAGTACTTC. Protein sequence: CASSVPTLEQYF.

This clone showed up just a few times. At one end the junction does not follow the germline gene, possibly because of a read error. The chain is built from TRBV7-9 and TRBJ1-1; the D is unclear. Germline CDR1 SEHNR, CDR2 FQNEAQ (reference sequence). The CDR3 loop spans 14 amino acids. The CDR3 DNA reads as TGTGCCAGCAGGTTAGCCGGAATGAACACTGAAGCTTTCTTT. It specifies CASRLAGMNTEAFF.

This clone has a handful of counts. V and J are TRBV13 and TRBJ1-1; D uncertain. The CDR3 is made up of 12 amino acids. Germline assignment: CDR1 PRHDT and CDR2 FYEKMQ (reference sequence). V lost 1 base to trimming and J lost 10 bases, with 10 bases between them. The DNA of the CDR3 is TGTGCCAGCAGCTTAGTTGGGCCTCGAGCTTTCTTT. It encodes CASSLVGPRAFF.

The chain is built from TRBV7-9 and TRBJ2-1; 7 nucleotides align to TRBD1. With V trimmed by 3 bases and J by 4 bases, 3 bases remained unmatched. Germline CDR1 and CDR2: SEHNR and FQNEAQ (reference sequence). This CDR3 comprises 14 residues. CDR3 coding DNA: TGTGCCAGCAGCTTCGGCAGGGGGTACAATGAGCAGTTCTTC. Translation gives CASSFGRGYNEQFF.

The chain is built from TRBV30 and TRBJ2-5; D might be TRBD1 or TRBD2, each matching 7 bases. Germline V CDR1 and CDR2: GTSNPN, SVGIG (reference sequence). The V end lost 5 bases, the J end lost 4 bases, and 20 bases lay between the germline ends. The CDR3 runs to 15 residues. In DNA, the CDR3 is TGTGCCTGGCTACTACGGGACAGCGGGACAGAGACCCAGTACTTC. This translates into CAWLLRDSGTETQYF.

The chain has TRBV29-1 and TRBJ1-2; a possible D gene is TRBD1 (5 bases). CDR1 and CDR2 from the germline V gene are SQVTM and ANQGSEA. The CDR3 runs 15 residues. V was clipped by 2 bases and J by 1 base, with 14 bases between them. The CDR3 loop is CSVENRDVDNYGYTF. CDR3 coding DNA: TGCAGCGTTGAAAACCGGGACGTGGATAACTATGGCTACACCTTC.

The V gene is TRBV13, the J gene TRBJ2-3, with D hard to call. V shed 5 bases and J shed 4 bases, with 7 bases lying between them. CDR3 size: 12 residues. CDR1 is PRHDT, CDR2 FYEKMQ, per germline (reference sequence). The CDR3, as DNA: TGTGCCAGCAGCCCGCCCGCAGATACGCAGTATTTT. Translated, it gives CASSPPADTQYF.

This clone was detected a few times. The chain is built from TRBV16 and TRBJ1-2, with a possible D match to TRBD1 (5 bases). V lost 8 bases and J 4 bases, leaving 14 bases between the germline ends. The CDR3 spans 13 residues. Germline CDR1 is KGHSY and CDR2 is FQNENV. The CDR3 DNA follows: TGTGCCAGCTACGGGGACTCCCCCTATGGCTACACCTTC. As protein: CASYGDSPYGYTF.

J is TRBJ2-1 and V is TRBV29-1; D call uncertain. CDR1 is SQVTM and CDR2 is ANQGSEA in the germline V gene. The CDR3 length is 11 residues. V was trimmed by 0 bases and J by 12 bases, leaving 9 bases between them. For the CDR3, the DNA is TGCAGCGTTGAAGAAGGTAGAGGGCAGTTCTTC. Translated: CSVEEGRGQFF.

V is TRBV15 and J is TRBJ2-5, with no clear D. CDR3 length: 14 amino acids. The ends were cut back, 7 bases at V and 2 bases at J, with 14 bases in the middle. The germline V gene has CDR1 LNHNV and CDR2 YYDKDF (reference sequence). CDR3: CATTHTTVQETQYF. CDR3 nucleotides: TGTGCCACCACCCATACGACGGTACAAGAGACCCAGTACTTC.

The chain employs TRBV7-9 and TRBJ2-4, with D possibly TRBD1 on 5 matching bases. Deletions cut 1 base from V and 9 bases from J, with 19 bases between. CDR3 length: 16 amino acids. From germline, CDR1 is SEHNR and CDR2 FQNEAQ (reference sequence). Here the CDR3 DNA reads TGTGCCAGCAGCTTAGGAATAACAGGCCTACTGGCCATTCAGTACTTC. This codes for CASSLGITGLLAIQYF.

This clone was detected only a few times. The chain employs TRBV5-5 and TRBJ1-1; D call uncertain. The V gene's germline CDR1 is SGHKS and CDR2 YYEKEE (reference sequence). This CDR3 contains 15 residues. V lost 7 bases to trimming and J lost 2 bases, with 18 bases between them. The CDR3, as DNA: TGTGCCAGCGGGGTGCCAGGCGAAATAAACACTGAAGCTTTCTTT. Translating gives CASGVPGEINTEAFF.

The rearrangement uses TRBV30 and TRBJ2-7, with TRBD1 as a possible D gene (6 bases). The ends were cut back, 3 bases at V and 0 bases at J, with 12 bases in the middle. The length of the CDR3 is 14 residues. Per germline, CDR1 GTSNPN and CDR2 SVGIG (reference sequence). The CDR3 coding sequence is TGTGCCTGGAGCGCCGAGGGGGACTCCTACGAGCAGTACTTC. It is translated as CAWSAEGDSYEQYF.

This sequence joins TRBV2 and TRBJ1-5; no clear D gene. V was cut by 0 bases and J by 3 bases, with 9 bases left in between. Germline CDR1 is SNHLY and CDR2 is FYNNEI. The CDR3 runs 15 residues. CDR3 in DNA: TGTGCCAGCAGTGAAGCGGTAGGGTACAATCAGCCCCAGCATTTT. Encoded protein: CASSEAVGYNQPQHF.

The CDR3 region is CASSLDRGPTAQETQYF. CDR3 DNA: TGTGCCAGCAGCTTAGATCGGGGGCCGACGGCCCAAGAGACCCAGTACTTC. The chain uses TRBV11-2 and TRBJ2-5, with D perhaps TRBD1 or TRBD2 (6 bases each). Trimming cost V 0 bases and J 1 base, with 15 bases left between them. The CDR3 length is 17 residues. CDR1 is SGHAT and CDR2 is FQNNGV in the germline V gene. Full variable domain (remainder filled in from reference TRBV11-2 and TRBJ2-5): EAGVAQSPRYKIIEKRQSVAFWCNPISGHATLYWYQQILGQGPKLLIQFQNNGVVDDSQLPKDRFSAERLKGVDSTLKIQPAKLEDSAVYLCASSLDRGPTAQETQYFGPGTRLLVL.

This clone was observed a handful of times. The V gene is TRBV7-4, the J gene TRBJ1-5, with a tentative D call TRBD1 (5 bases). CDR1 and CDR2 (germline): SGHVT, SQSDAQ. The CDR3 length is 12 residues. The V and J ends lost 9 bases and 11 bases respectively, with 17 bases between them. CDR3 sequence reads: CARLGLELAQHF. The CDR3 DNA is TGTGCCAGACTGGGACTTGAACTGGCCCAGCATTTT. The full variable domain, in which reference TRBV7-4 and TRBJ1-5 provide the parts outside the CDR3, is GAGVSQSPRYKVAKRGRDVALRCDSISGHVTLYWYRQTLGQGSEVLTYSQSDAQRDKSGRPSGRFSAERPERSVSTLKIQRTEQGDSAVYLCARLGLELAQHFGDGTRLSIL.

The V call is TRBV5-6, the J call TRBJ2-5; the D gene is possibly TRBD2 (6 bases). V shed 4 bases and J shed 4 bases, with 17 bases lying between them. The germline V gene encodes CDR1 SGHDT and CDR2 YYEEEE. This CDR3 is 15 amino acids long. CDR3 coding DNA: TGTGCCAGCAGCGGAGGGCCTCAGCTGTCAGAGACCCAGTACTTC. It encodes CASSGGPQLSETQYF.